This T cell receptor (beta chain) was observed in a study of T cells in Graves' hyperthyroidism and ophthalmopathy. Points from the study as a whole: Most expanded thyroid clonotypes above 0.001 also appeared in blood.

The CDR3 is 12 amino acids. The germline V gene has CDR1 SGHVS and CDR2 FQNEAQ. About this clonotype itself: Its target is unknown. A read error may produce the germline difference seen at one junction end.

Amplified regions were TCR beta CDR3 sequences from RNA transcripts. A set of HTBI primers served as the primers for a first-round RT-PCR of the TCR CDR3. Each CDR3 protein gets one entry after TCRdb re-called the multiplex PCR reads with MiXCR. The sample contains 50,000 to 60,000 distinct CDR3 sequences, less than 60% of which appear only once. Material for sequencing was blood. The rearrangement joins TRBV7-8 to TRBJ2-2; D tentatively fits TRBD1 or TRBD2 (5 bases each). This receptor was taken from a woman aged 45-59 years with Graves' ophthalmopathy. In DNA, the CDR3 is TGTGCCAGCATAGAGGGGACCGGGGAGTTGTTTTTT. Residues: CASIEGTGELFF.